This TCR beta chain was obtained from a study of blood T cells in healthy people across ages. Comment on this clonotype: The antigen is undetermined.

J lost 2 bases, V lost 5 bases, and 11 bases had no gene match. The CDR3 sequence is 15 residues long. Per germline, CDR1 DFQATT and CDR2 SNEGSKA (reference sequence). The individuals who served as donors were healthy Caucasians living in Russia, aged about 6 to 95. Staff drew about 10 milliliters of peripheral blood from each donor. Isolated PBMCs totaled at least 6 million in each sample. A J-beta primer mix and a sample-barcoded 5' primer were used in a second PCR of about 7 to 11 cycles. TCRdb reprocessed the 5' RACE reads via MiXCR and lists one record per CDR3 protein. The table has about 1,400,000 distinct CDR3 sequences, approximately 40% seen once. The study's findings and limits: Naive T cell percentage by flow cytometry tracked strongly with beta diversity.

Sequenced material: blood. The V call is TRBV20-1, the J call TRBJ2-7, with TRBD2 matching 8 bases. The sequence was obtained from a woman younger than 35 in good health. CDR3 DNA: TGCAGTGCTGCCTTGGGGCTAGCGGGTACCTACGAGCAGTACTTC. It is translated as CSAALGLAGTYEQYF.